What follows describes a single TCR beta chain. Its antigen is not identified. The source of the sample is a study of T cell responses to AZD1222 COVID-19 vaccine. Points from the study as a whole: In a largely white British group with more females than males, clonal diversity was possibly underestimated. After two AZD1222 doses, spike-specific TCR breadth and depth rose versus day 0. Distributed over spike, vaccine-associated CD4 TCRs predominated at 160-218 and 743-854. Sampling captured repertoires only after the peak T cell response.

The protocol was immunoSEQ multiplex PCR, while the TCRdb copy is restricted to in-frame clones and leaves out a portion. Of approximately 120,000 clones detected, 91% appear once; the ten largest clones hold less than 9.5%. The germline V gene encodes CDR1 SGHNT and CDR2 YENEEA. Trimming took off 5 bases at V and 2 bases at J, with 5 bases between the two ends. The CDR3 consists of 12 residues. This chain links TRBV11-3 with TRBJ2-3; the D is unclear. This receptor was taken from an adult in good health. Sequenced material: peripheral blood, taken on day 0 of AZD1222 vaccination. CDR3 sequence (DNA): TGTGCCAGCAGCGTCGACACAGATACGCAGTATTTT. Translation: CASSVDTDTQYF.